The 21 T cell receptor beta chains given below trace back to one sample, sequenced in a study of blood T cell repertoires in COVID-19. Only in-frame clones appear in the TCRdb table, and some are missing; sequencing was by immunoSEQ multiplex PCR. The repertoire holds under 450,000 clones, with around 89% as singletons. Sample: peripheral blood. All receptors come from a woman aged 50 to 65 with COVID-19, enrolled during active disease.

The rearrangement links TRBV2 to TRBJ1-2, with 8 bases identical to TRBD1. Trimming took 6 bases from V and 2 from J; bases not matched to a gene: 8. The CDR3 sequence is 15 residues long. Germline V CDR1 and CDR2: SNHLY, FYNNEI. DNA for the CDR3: TGTGCCAGCAGGGGGAGACAGGGGCTGAACTATGGCTACACCTTC. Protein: CASRGRQGLNYGYTF.

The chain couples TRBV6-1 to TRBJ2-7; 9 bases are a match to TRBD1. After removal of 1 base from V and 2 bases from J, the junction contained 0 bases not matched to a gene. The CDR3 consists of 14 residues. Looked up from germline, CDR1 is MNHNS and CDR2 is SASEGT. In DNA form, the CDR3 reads TGTGCCAGCAGTGAAGGGGACAGGGCCTACGAGCAGTACTTC. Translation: CASSEGDRAYEQYF.

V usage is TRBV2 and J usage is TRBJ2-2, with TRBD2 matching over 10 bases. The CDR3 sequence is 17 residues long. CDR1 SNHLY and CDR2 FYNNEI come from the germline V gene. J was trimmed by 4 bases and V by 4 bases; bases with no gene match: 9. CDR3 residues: CASSGKTSGLPTGELFF. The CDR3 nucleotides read TGTGCCAGCAGTGGAAAGACTAGCGGGTTGCCCACCGGGGAGCTGTTTTTT.

The DNA for the CDR3 is TGTGCCAGCAGCTTAGAAGCACCCTCCTACGAGCAGTACTTC. This gives the protein CASSLEAPSYEQYF. This chain uses TRBV11-2 with TRBJ2-7; no clear D gene. The V gene lost 0 bases and the J gene lost 0 bases, with 6 bases spanning the gap. The CDR3 extends over 14 amino acids. Germline CDR1 reads SGHAT; CDR2 reads FQNNGV.

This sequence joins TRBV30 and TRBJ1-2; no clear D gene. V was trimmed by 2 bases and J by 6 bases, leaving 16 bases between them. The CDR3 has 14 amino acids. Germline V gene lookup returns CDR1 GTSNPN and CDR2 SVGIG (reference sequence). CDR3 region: CAWSRGITLNGYTF. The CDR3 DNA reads TGTGCCTGGAGTAGAGGGATTACTTTAAATGGCTACACCTTC.

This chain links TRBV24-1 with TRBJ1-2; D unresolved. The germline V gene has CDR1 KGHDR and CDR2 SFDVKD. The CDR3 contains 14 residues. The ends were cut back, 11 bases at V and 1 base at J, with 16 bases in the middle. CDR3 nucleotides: TGTGCCATCCAGGAGGGCCAGAGTAACTATGGCTACACCTTC. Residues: CAIQEGQSNYGYTF.

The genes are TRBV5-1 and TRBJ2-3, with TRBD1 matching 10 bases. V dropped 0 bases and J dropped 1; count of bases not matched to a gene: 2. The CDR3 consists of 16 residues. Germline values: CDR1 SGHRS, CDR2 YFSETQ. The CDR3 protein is CASSLGQGARTDTQYF. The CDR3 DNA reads TGCGCCAGCAGCTTGGGACAGGGGGCGCGCACAGATACGCAGTATTTT.

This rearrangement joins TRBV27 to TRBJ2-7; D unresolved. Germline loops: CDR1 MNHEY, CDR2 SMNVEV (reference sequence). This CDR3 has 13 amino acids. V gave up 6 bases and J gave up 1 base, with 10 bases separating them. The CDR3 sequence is CASSHGPSYEQYF. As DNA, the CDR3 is TGTGCCAGCAGCCACGGTCCTTCCTACGAGCAGTACTTC.

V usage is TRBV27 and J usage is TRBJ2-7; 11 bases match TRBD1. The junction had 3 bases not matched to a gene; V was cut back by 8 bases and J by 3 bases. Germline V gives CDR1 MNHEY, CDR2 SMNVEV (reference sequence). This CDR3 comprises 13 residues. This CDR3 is CASRGTGGYEQYF. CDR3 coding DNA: TGTGCCAGCCGAGGGACAGGGGGCTACGAGCAGTACTTC.

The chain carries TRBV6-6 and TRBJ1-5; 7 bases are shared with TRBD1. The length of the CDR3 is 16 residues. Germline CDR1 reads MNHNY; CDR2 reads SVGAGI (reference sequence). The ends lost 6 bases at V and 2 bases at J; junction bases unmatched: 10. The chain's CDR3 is CASSPETGLGNQPQHF. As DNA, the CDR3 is TGTGCCAGCAGCCCCGAGACAGGGTTGGGCAATCAGCCCCAGCATTTT.

DNA of the CDR3: TGTGCCAGCAGCTTCGGCCCAGGGGGGCAGCCCCAGCATTTT. This sequence encodes CASSFGPGGQPQHF. The rearrangement joins TRBV5-6 to TRBJ1-5; TRBD1 matches at 7 bases. CDR1 is SGHDT, CDR2 YYEEEE, per germline. V trimming: 2 bases; J trimming: 7 bases; junction bases outside the gene matches: 6. The CDR3 consists of 14 residues.

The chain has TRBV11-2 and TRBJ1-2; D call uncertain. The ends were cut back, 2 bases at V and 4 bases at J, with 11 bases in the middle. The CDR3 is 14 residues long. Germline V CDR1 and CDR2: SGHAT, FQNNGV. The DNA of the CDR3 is TGTGCCAGCAGCTTATCCCCCAGTGGCTATGGCTACACCTTC. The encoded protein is CASSLSPSGYGYTF.

CDR3 region: CASGQGAASYEQYF. The CDR3 DNA is TGTGCCAGCGGTCAGGGGGCGGCCTCCTACGAGCAGTACTTC. The chain joins TRBV5-6 to TRBJ2-7; 8 bases are shared with TRBD1. Germline V lookup: CDR1 SGHDT, CDR2 YYEEEE. This CDR3 is built from 14 residues. The trim removed 7 bases at V and 0 bases at J, leaving 6 bases unmatched.

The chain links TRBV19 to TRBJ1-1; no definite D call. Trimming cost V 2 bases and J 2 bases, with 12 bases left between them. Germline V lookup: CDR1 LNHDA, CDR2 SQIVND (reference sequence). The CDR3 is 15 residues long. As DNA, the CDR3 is TGTGCCAGTAGTATATCTCATTGGGCTAACACTGAAGCTTTCTTT. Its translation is CASSISHWANTEAFF.

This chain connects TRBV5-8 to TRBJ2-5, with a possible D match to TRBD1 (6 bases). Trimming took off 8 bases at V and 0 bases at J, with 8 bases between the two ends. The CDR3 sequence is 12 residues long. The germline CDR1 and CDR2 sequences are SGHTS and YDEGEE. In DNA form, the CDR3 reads TGTGCCAGGAGGACAGACCAAGAGACCCAGTACTTC. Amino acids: CARRTDQETQYF.

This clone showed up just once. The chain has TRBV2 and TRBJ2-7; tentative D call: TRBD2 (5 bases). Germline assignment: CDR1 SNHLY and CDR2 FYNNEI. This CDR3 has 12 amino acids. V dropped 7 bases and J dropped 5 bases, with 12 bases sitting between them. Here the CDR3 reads CASNREINEQYF. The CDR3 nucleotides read TGTGCCAGCAACCGGGAAATCAACGAGCAGTACTTC.

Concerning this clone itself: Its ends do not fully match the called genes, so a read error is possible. CDR3 region: CASSAASGGPALQF. The CDR3 DNA reads as TGTGCCAGCAGTGCAGCTAGCGGGGGACCCGCTCTACAGTTT. The chain has TRBV2 and TRBJ2-3; 10 nucleotides agree with TRBD2. Germline V gene sequence: CDR1 SNHLY, CDR2 FYNNEI. The CDR3 extends over 14 amino acids.

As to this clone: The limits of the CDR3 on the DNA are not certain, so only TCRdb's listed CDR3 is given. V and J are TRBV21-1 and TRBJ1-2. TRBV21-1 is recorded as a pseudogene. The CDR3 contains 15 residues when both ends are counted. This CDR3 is CASRIGGRYVCGYTF.

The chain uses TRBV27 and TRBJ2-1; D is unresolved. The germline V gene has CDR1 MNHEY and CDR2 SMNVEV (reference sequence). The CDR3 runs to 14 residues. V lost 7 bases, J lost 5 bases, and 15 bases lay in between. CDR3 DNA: TGTGCCAGCAAAGTCGCGGAAGCCAACAATGAGCAGTTCTTC. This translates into CASKVAEANNEQFF.

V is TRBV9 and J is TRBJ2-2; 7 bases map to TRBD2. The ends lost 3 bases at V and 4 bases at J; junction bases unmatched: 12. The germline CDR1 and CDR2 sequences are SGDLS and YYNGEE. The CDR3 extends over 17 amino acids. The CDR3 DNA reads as TGTGCCAGCAGCGACTCTCCGGGGGGACCCCTCACCGGGGAGCTGTTTTTT. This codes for CASSDSPGGPLTGELFF.

CDR3 protein: CASSKAWKGADGYTF. The CDR3 DNA follows: TGTGCCAGCAGCAAAGCTTGGAAGGGGGCGGATGGCTACACCTTC. The chain couples TRBV21-1 to TRBJ1-2; no check of the table's D call, TRBD1, against the DNA was made. TRBV21-1 has pseudogene status. The CDR3 spans 15 residues.